These T cell receptor beta chains were read from a single sample in a study of cytomegalovirus exposure and HLA in healthy donors. Profiled with immunoSEQ multiplex PCR; TCRdb holds only in-frame clones, not every one. Of about 130,000 clones listed, approximately 91% are singletons. Sequencing was done on a sample of PBMCs. The receptors originated from a woman under 30 in good health and CMV-seronegative. Each CDR3 is given with its conserved first and last residue. Each record gives: D gene, V gene, J gene, clone size, CDR3 protein, CDR3 DNA. A D gene is named only where the DNA matches it firmly. A row's size may be missing; if present it is once, few, many or a size class.

D: TRBD1
V: TRBV5-5
J: TRBJ2-2
size: NA
CDR3: CASSLGGTDVGQGELFF
DNA: TGTGCCAGCAGCTTGGGAGGGACAGATGTGGGGCAGGGGGAGCTGTTTTTT

D: NA
V: TRBV18
J: TRBJ1-2
size: NA
CDR3: CASSPSGNYGYTF
DNA: TGTGCCAGCTCACCCTCGGGAAACTACGGCTACACCTTC

D: TRBD1
V: TRBV11-1
J: TRBJ2-1
size: NA
CDR3: CASSLGTDNEQFF
DNA: TGTGCCAGCAGCTTGGGGACAGACAATGAGCAGTTCTTC

D: NA
V: TRBV7-9
J: TRBJ2-7
size: NA
CDR3: CASSLLDRSYEQYF
DNA: TGTGCCAGCAGCCTACTTGACAGATCCTACGAGCAGTACTTC

D: NA
V: TRBV13
J: TRBJ2-3
size: NA
CDR3: CASSLGTGLTDTQYF
DNA: TGTGCCAGCAGCTTGGGGACTGGTCTTACAGATACGCAGTATTTT

D: NA
V: TRBV15
J: TRBJ2-1
size: NA
CDR3: CATSTGSSSYNEQFF
DNA: TGTGCCACCAGCACTGGGTCTAGCTCCTACAATGAGCAGTTCTTC

D: TRBD1
V: TRBV7-2
J: TRBJ2-5
size: NA
CDR3: CASSSNTGGTSGTQYF
DNA: TGTGCCAGCAGCTCCAATACAGGGGGGACAAGCGGGACCCAGTACTTC

D: NA
V: TRBV29-1
J: TRBJ2-7
size: NA
CDR3: CSVVYLPAQGPYEQYF
DNA: TGCAGCGTTGTATACCTACCGGCACAGGGACCCTACGAGCAGTACTTC

D: NA
V: TRBV28
J: TRBJ1-1
size: NA
CDR3: CASSGGVGYTEAFF
DNA: TGTGCCAGCAGTGGGGGGGTGGGCTACACTGAAGCTTTCTTT

D: NA
V: TRBV5-1
J: TRBJ2-2
size: NA
CDR3: CASSPGVVDTGELFF
DNA: TGCGCCAGCAGCCCAGGGGTTGTGGACACCGGGGAGCTGTTTTTT

D: NA
V: TRBV28
J: TRBJ2-4
size: NA
CDR3: CASSSLRVYIQYF
DNA: TGTGCCAGCAGTTCCCTGAGGGTATACATTCAGTACTTC

D: TRBD2
V: TRBV6-6
J: TRBJ2-1
size: NA
CDR3: CASSYGTSGREGEQFF
DNA: TGTGCCAGCAGTTATGGGACTAGCGGGAGAGAGGGTGAGCAGTTCTTC

D: TRBD2
V: TRBV7-6
J: TRBJ2-3
size: NA
CDR3: CASSLVGDGGRGSDTQYF
DNA: TGTGCCAGCAGCTTAGTAGGTGACGGCGGGAGAGGATCAGATACGCAGTATTTT

D: TRBD1
V: TRBV28
J: TRBJ1-3
size: NA
CDR3: CASSPGTEVSGNTIYF
DNA: TGTGCCAGCAGTCCCGGGACAGAAGTCTCTGGAAACACCATATATTTT

D: NA
V: TRBV25-1
J: TRBJ2-7
size: NA
CDR3: CASSVTAYEQYF
DNA: TGTGCCAGCAGTGTTACAGCCTACGAGCAGTACTTC

D: TRBD2
V: TRBV7-8
J: TRBJ2-3
size: NA
CDR3: CASSLGTTLRTDTQYF
DNA: TGTGCCAGCAGCTTGGGGACTACCCTTCGAACAGATACGCAGTATTTT

D: NA
V: TRBV7-2
J: TRBJ1-4
size: NA
CDR3: CASSSGGAIEKLFF
DNA: TGTGCCAGCAGCTCCGGGGGGGCTATAGAAAAACTGTTTTTT

D: TRBD2
V: TRBV2
J: TRBJ2-2
size: NA
CDR3: CASRKGGLVTGELFF
DNA: TGTGCCAGCAGGAAGGGAGGGTTGGTCACCGGGGAGCTGTTTTTT

D: NA
V: TRBV5-4
J: TRBJ2-3
size: once
CDR3: CASSPSTDTQYF
DNA: TGTGCCAGCAGCCCTAGCACAGATACGCAGTATTTT

D: TRBD1
V: TRBV9
J: TRBJ1-2
size: once
CDR3: CASSVTGTANYGYTF
DNA: TGTGCCAGCAGCGTAACGGGGACAGCTAACTATGGCTACACCTTC

D: NA
V: TRBV27
J: TRBJ2-3
size: NA
CDR3: CASSFSPGLLTDTQYF
DNA: TGTGCCAGCAGTTTTTCCCCGGGACTTCTCACTGATACGCAGTATTTT

D: NA
V: TRBV19
J: TRBJ2-1
size: NA
CDR3: CASGGWNEQFF
DNA: TGTGCCAGTGGGGGGTGGAATGAGCAGTTCTTC

D: TRBD2
V: TRBV5-1
J: TRBJ2-5
size: once
CDR3: CASSTGLAGAVVKQYF
DNA: TGCGCCAGCAGCACGGGACTAGCGGGAGCGGTCGTCAAGCAGTACTTC

D: TRBD1
V: TRBV2
J: TRBJ1-1
size: NA
CDR3: CASTPGQSNTEAFF
DNA: TGTGCCAGCACTCCGGGACAGAGTAACACTGAAGCTTTCTTT

D: NA
V: TRBV7-6
J: TRBJ1-4
size: NA
CDR3: CASSFGDNPKLFF
DNA: TGTGCCAGCAGTTTTGGTGACAATCCAAAACTGTTTTTT

D: TRBD1
V: TRBV19
J: TRBJ1-1
size: NA
CDR3: CASRTGTEAFF
DNA: TGTGCCAGTAGGACAGGGACTGAAGCTTTCTTT

D: NA
V: TRBV7-9
J: TRBJ1-4
size: NA
CDR3: CASSLQTTNEKLFF
DNA: TGTGCCAGCAGCTTACAGACAACTAATGAAAAACTGTTTTTT

D: NA
V: TRBV4-1
J: TRBJ2-1
size: once
CDR3: CASSQPTSRSYNEQFF
DNA: TGCGCCAGCAGCCAACCGACTAGTAGGTCCTACAATGAGCAGTTCTTC

D: NA
V: TRBV6-5
J: TRBJ2-7
size: few
CDR3: CASSPSSRADEQYF
DNA: TGTGCCAGCAGCCCATCCTCCCGTGCGGACGAGCAGTACTTC

D: TRBD1
V: TRBV5-1
J: TRBJ2-7
size: NA
CDR3: CASSLEGARDEQYF
DNA: TGCGCCAGCAGCTTGGAGGGGGCGCGAGACGAGCAGTACTTC

D: TRBD1
V: TRBV11-2
J: TRBJ1-4
size: NA
CDR3: CASSTRQGRRKLFF
DNA: TGTGCCAGCAGCACTAGACAGGGACGGAGGAAACTGTTTTTT

D: TRBD2
V: TRBV6-6
J: TRBJ2-7
size: NA
CDR3: CASSYSTSGYEQYF
DNA: TGTGCCAGCAGTTACTCGACTAGCGGCTACGAGCAGTACTTC

D: NA
V: TRBV15
J: TRBJ2-5
size: NA
CDR3: CATSRDLGPKETQYF
DNA: TGTGCCACCAGCAGAGATCTGGGGCCGAAAGAGACCCAGTACTTC

D: TRBD2
V: TRBV2
J: TRBJ2-7
size: few
CDR3: CASSDRTRHGEQYF
DNA: TGTGCCAGCAGTGACAGGACTAGACACGGCGAGCAGTACTTC

D: NA
V: TRBV7-6
J: TRBJ2-2
size: NA
CDR3: CASSLFPDTGELFF
DNA: TGTGCCAGCAGCTTGTTTCCGGACACCGGGGAGCTGTTTTTT

D: TRBD1
V: TRBV5-1
J: TRBJ1-2
size: once
CDR3: CASSLRTGRDYGYTF
DNA: TGCGCCAGCAGCTTGCGGACAGGGCGAGACTATGGCTACACCTTC

D: NA
V: TRBV5-4
J: TRBJ2-7
size: few
CDR3: CASSFDGLREQYF
DNA: TGTGCCAGCAGCTTTGACGGGTTGAGGGAGCAGTACTTC

D: NA
V: TRBV19
J: TRBJ2-7
size: NA
CDR3: CASSPHRDLAPHEQYF
DNA: TGTGCCAGTAGTCCCCACAGGGACCTCGCTCCCCACGAGCAGTACTTC

D: TRBD1
V: TRBV10-3
J: TRBJ1-4
size: few
CDR3: CAISEVPTGRNEKLFF
DNA: TGTGCCATCAGTGAGGTCCCGACAGGGCGAAATGAAAAACTGTTTTTT

D: NA
V: TRBV28
J: TRBJ1-4
size: NA
CDR3: CASSFGGYEKLFF
DNA: TGTGCCAGCAGTTTCGGGGGTTACGAAAAACTGTTTTTT

D: TRBD2
V: TRBV9
J: TRBJ2-7
size: NA
CDR3: CASSPGAGRRDEQYF
DNA: TGTGCCAGCAGTCCCGGAGCGGGAAGGCGAGACGAGCAGTACTTC

D: NA
V: TRBV7-6
J: TRBJ1-2
size: NA
CDR3: CASSLSTTGYGYTF
DNA: TGTGCCAGCAGCTTATCTACGACGGGATATGGCTACACCTTC

D: TRBD2
V: TRBV9
J: TRBJ2-1
size: NA
CDR3: CASSLKREGGYNEQFF
DNA: TGTGCCAGCAGCCTGAAGCGGGAGGGAGGATACAATGAGCAGTTCTTC

D: TRBD1
V: TRBV6-5
J: TRBJ1-4
size: NA
CDR3: CASRTTGANEKLFF
DNA: TGTGCCAGCAGGACGACAGGGGCTAATGAAAAACTGTTTTTT

D: TRBD2
V: TRBV10-2
J: TRBJ2-7
size: NA
CDR3: CASSESTGGDEQYF
DNA: TGCGCCAGCAGTGAGTCGACGGGAGGAGACGAGCAGTACTTC

D: NA
V: TRBV7-8
J: TRBJ2-2
size: NA
CDR3: CASSLELVLSGELFF
DNA: TGTGCCAGCAGCTTAGAACTAGTTCTGAGCGGGGAGCTGTTTTTT

D: TRBD2
V: TRBV2
J: TRBJ2-7
size: NA
CDR3: CASLGTSEYEQYF
DNA: TGTGCCAGCTTGGGGACTAGCGAGTACGAGCAGTACTTC

D: TRBD1
V: TRBV4-1
J: TRBJ1-5
size: few
CDR3: CASSQDQGQGNQPQHF
DNA: TGCGCCAGCAGCCAAGACCAAGGACAGGGGAATCAGCCCCAGCATTTT

D: NA
V: TRBV29-1
J: TRBJ1-1
size: NA
CDR3: CSVAMPDIKYEAFF
DNA: TGCAGCGTCGCTATGCCGGACATAAAATATGAAGCTTTCTTT

D: TRBD2
V: TRBV15
J: TRBJ2-3
size: NA
CDR3: CATSEGLVSTDTQYF
DNA: TGTGCCACCAGCGAAGGACTAGTTAGCACAGATACGCAGTATTTT

D: TRBD2
V: TRBV5-4
J: TRBJ2-3
size: NA
CDR3: CASSLQGGSMTDTQYF
DNA: TGTGCCAGCAGCTTGCAAGGCGGGAGTATGACAGATACGCAGTATTTT

D: TRBD2
V: TRBV5-4
J: TRBJ2-1
size: NA
CDR3: CASGTGLAGGSYNEQFF
DNA: TGTGCCAGCGGAACTGGACTAGCGGGAGGGTCCTACAATGAGCAGTTCTTC

D: NA
V: TRBV9
J: TRBJ1-1
size: NA
CDR3: CASSSGRGLNTEAFF
DNA: TGTGCCAGCAGCTCCGGACGGGGATTGAACACTGAAGCTTTCTTT

D: NA
V: TRBV28
J: TRBJ2-7
size: NA
CDR3: CASSGPRVEQYF
DNA: TGTGCCAGCAGCGGCCCGCGGGTCGAGCAGTACTTC

D: NA
V: TRBV19
J: TRBJ1-1
size: once
CDR3: CATSSQGSNTEAFF
DNA: TGTGCCACTTCCTCACAGGGAAGTAACACTGAAGCTTTCTTT

D: TRBD1
V: TRBV6-1
J: TRBJ1-2
size: once
CDR3: CASRTGGFAF
DNA: TGTGCCAGCAGGACAGGGGGCTTTGCCTTC